The clone carrying this T cell receptor (beta chain) occurred a few times. Its target is unknown. This CDR3 region has 13 residues. The V and J ends lost 3 bases and 7 bases respectively, with 13 bases between them. The V gene's germline CDR1 is SQVTM and CDR2 ANQGSEA. Carrying unique molecular identifiers, the cDNA also gained a universal primer site through template switching. TCRdb reanalysed the 5' RACE reads using MiXCR and keeps one entry per CDR3 protein. Among 600,000 to 850,000 distinct CDR3 sequences listed, roughly 18% were seen once. The entry originates in a study of identical twins. Study-wide findings and caveats: Less excess twin sharing appeared in beta out-of-frame sequences.

The same data also contributed to another study, on T cells expressing NK-cell markers. That investigation notes: Sequencing of TCR beta repertoires drew on sorted CD3+CD56+NKG2C+, CD3+CD56+NKG2C- and CD3+CD56-NKG2C+ T cells. Expanded NKG2C+ T cell clones had unclear HCMV specificity.

The V gene is TRBV29-1, the J gene TRBJ2-1; possible D gene TRBD2, 6 bases. The source material was PBMCs. This clonotype was obtained from a woman younger than 35 in good health. The CDR3 DNA reads TGCAGCGTTGAGACTAGAAATAGGAATGAGCAGTTCTTC. Protein: CSVETRNRNEQFF.